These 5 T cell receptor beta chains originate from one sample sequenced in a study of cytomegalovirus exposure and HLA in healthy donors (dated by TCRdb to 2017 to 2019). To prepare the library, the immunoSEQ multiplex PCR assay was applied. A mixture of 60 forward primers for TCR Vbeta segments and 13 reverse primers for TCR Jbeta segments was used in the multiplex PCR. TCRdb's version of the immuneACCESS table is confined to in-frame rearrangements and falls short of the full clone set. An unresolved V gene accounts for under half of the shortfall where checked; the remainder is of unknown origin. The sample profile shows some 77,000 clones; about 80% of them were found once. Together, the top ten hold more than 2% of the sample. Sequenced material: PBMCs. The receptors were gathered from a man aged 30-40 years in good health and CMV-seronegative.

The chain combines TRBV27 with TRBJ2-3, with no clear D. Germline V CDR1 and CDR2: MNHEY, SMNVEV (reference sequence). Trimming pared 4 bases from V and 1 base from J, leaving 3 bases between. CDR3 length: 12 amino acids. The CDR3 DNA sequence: TGTGCCAGCAGTTCTCGCACAGATACGCAGTATTTT. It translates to CASSSRTDTQYF.

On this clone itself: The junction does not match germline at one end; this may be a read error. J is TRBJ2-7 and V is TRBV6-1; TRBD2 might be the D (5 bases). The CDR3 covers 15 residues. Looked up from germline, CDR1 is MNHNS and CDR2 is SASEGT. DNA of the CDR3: TGTGCCAGCACCCGGCCTGTGGCTAGCTCCTACGAGCAGCACTTC. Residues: CASTRPVASSYEQHF.

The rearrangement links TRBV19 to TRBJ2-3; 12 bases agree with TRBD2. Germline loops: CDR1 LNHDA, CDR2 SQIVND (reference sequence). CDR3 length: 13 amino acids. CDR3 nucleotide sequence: TGTGCATCTAGCGGGGGGGTAGGGGGCGAGCAGTATTTT. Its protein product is CASSGGVGGEQYF. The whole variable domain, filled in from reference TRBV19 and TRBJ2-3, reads DGGITQSPKYLFRKEGQNVTLSCEQNLNHDAMYWYRQDPGQGLRLIYYSQIVNDFQKGDIAEGYSVSREKKESFPLTVTSAQKNPTAFYLCASSGGVGGEQYFGPGTRLTVL.

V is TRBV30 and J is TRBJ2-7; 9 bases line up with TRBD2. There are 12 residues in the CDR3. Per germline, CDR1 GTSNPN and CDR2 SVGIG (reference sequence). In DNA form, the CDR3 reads TGTGCACGAGCGGGGGGCCGCTACGAGCAGTACTTC. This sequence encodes CARAGGRYEQYF.

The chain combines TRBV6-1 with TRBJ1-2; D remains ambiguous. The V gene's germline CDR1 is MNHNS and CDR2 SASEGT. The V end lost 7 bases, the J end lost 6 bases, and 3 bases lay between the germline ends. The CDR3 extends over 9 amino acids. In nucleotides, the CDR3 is TGTGCCAGCAACAATGGCTACACCTTC. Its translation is CASNNGYTF.